The entry that follows covers one T cell receptor (beta chain) sequence. The protocol was immunoSEQ multiplex PCR, while the TCRdb copy is restricted to in-frame clones and leaves out a portion. This table has 100,000 to 120,000 clones, less than 90% appearing once. This entry comes from a study of blood T cell repertoires in COVID-19. At the level of the study: Collection of acute and convalescent COVID-19 samples took place in the United States, Italy and Spain.

The sample taken for sequencing was peripheral blood. The TCR sequence derives from a man aged 50 to 60 with acute or convalescent COVID-19.

The CDR3 bases are TGTGCCAGCAGTTCCAGCGGGAGAGGAGATACGCAGTATTTT. Protein product: CASSSSGRGDTQYF. V usage is TRBV27 and J usage is TRBJ2-3; 8 positions match TRBD2. Germline loops: CDR1 MNHEY, CDR2 SMNVEV (reference sequence). Trimming removed 4 bases from V and 5 bases from J; junction bases left unmatched: 5. The CDR3 totals 14 residues.